These 21 T cell receptor beta chains share one sample of origin, sequenced in a study of cytomegalovirus exposure and HLA in healthy donors. With 60 Vbeta and 13 Jbeta primers, the PCR was carried out. This table comes from immunoSEQ multiplex PCR, and its TCRdb copy is limited to in-frame clones, with some not included. This sample has more than 250,000 clones, with over 85% found just once. Sequencing input: PBMCs. The source of these receptors is a young woman in good health and CMV-seronegative.

The V gene is TRBV6-1, the J gene TRBJ2-1; the match to TRBD1 covers 8 bases. This CDR3 comprises 15 residues. Germline CDR1 and CDR2: MNHNS and SASEGT. After removal of 5 bases from V and 6 bases from J, the junction contained 9 bases not matched to a gene. This CDR3 reads CASSSQGQVANEQFF. CDR3 in DNA: TGTGCCAGCAGTTCCCAGGGACAGGTGGCCAATGAGCAGTTCTTC.

CDR3 coding DNA: TGTGCCAGCAGTTTCCAAGGACAGGGGATTTACGAGCAGTACTTC. This encodes CASSFQGQGIYEQYF. The chain employs TRBV27 and TRBJ2-7, with 9 nucleotides matching TRBD1. Germline assignment: CDR1 MNHEY and CDR2 SMNVEV (reference sequence). This CDR3 is built from 15 residues. V shed 3 bases, J shed 4 bases, and the junction held 7 bases outside the gene matches.

The chain uses TRBV7-6 and TRBJ2-1, with a weak D call TRBD1 (6 bases). CDR1 is SGHVS, CDR2 FNYEAQ, per germline. The V and J ends lost 4 bases and 7 bases respectively, with 11 bases between them. The CDR3 is 13 amino acids. In DNA, the CDR3 is TGTGCCAGCAGCTCATCCGGGACAAATGAGCAGTTCTTC. This sequence encodes CASSSSGTNEQFF.

The rearrangement joins TRBV2 to TRBJ2-7; TRBD2 matches at 7 bases. This CDR3 has 13 amino acids. CDR1 is SNHLY and CDR2 is FYNNEI in the germline V gene. The CDR3 DNA sequence: TGTGCTCACCGAAAGGGAGGGTTGTACGAGCAGTACTTC. It encodes CAHRKGGLYEQYF. Complete variable domain (other parts from reference TRBV2 and TRBJ2-7): EPEVTQTPSHQVTQMGQEVILRCVPISNHLYFYWYRQILGQKVEFLVSFYNNEISEKSEIFDDQFSVERPDGSNFTLKIRSTKLEDSAMYFCAHRKGGLYEQYFGPGTRLTVT.

This clone appeared a single time. The V call is TRBV7-3, the J call TRBJ2-3; 9 bases match TRBD2. The germline gives CDR1 SGHTA, CDR2 FQGTGA. The CDR3 has 16 residues. The junction had 11 bases not matched to a gene; V was cut back by 4 bases and J by 6 bases. The CDR3 coding sequence is TGTGCCAGCAGCTCGGGACTAGCTATAGATTTTGATACGCAGTATTTT. Its protein product is CASSSGLAIDFDTQYF.

V is TRBV2 and J is TRBJ1-5; a possible D gene is TRBD1 (6 bases). Trimming removed 10 bases at V and 0 bases at J, with 16 bases between. The V gene's germline CDR1 is SNHLY and CDR2 FYNNEI. CDR3 length: 15 amino acids. CDR3 DNA sequence: TGTGCCACCCAGACAGGCGCTATTAGCAATCAGCCCCAGCATTTT. Its protein product is CATQTGAISNQPQHF.

The CDR3 region has the DNA TGTGCCAGCAGTAATACAGGGGGCGCAGACCACGAGCAGTACTTC. It encodes CASSNTGGADHEQYF. This chain links TRBV6-1 with TRBJ2-7; TRBD1 agrees at 9 bases. V gave up 5 bases and J gave up 5 bases; unmatched junction bases: 10. CDR1 and CDR2 (germline): MNHNS, SASEGT. CDR3 size: 15 residues.

This clone was counted once. V usage is TRBV7-6 and J usage is TRBJ2-7, with TRBD1 matching 9 bases. J was trimmed by 0 bases and V by 6 bases; bases with no gene match: 12. The CDR3 extends over 17 amino acids. CDR1 and CDR2 (germline): SGHVS, FNYEAQ. The CDR3, as DNA: TGTGCCAGCAGTCCCGCGCACCGGGACAGGGCCTCCTACGAGCAGTACTTC. Translation: CASSPAHRDRASYEQYF.

The rearrangement uses TRBV9 and TRBJ2-1; D possibly corresponds to TRBD2 (7 bases). With 0 bases removed from V and 9 bases from J, the gap between germline ends came to 19 bases. The length of the CDR3 is 16 residues. The germline V gene has CDR1 SGDLS and CDR2 YYNGEE. The chain's CDR3 is CASSVGVGGQVSEQFF. The CDR3 DNA reads as TGTGCCAGCAGCGTAGGAGTGGGGGGGCAGGTGAGTGAGCAGTTCTTC.

The CDR3 here is CASTLGGGTGVRNSPLHF. The CDR3 nucleotides are TGTGCCAGCACCCTGGGAGGGGGGACAGGGGTCAGAAATTCACCCCTCCACTTT. The V gene is TRBV11-2, the J gene TRBJ1-6; 10 bases map to TRBD1. The CDR3 spans 18 residues. Per the germline V gene, CDR1 is SGHAT and CDR2 is FQNNGV. J was trimmed by 7 bases and V by 7 bases; bases with no gene match: 16.

This clone is a singleton in its sample. The chain has TRBV5-5 and TRBJ2-7, with D perhaps TRBD2 (5 bases). The CDR3 sequence is 14 residues long. The ends were cut back, 5 bases at V and 0 bases at J, with 12 bases in the middle. The V gene's germline CDR1 is SGHKS and CDR2 YYEKEE (reference sequence). CDR3 bases: TGTGCCAGCAGGAAAACGGGGAGCTCCTACGAGCAGTACTTC. This gives the protein CASRKTGSSYEQYF.

This chain joins TRBV18 and TRBJ2-7, with a tentative D call TRBD2 (5 bases). The V end lost 0 bases, the J end lost 6 bases, and 9 bases lay between the germline ends. This CDR3 spans 13 amino acids. Germline values: CDR1 KGHSH, CDR2 LQKENI. CDR3 DNA sequence: TGTGCCAGCTCACCACCGATGGCGGGCGAGCAGTACTTC. This codes for CASSPPMAGEQYF.

The V gene is TRBV19, the J gene TRBJ2-7; maybe TRBD2 (6 bases). The CDR3 is made up of 15 amino acids. Trimming took 4 bases from V and 5 from J, leaving 18 bases between them. Germline assignment: CDR1 LNHDA and CDR2 SQIVND (reference sequence). CDR3 in DNA: TGTGCCAGTAGTAGCACGGGGGAGTATGACCACGAGCAGTACTTC. Translating gives CASSSTGEYDHEQYF. The whole variable domain, remainder taken from reference TRBV19 and TRBJ2-7, is DGGITQSPKYLFRKEGQNVTLSCEQNLNHDAMYWYRQDPGQGLRLIYYSQIVNDFQKGDIAEGYSVSREKKESFPLTVTSAQKNPTAFYLCASSSTGEYDHEQYFGPGTRLTVT.

This clone appeared once. V and J are TRBV10-2 and TRBJ1-1; D is undetermined. In germline, CDR1 is WSHSY, CDR2 SAAADI. V was trimmed by 10 bases and J by 7 bases, leaving 13 bases between them. The CDR3 is 11 amino acids. The CDR3 sequence: CATRTPLEAFF. The DNA for the CDR3 is TGCGCCACCCGAACACCCCTTGAAGCTTTCTTT.

V and J are TRBV5-1 and TRBJ2-7; D is perhaps TRBD2 (5 bases). The CDR3 is made up of 15 amino acids. Trimming pared 3 bases from V and 0 bases from J, leaving 13 bases between. Germline CDR1 reads SGHRS; CDR2 reads YFSETQ. Written as DNA, the CDR3 is TGCGCCAGCAGCTGGACGTTTCGGGGCTCCTACGAGCAGTACTTC. Translating gives CASSWTFRGSYEQYF.

This rearrangement joins TRBV27 to TRBJ2-3; D is perhaps TRBD2 (6 bases). Deletions cut 7 bases from V and 0 bases from J, with 8 bases between. Germline values: CDR1 MNHEY, CDR2 SMNVEV (reference sequence). The CDR3 is 13 amino acids. The CDR3 loop reads CASTAGSTDTQYF. The DNA of the CDR3 is TGTGCCAGCACCGCGGGGAGCACAGATACGCAGTATTTT.

The chain has TRBV13 and TRBJ1-2, with D hard to call. CDR3 length: 15 amino acids. Trimming took off 5 bases at V and 2 bases at J, with 15 bases between the two ends. Germline V lookup: CDR1 PRHDT, CDR2 FYEKMQ (reference sequence). The CDR3 sequence: CASSAPAARNYGYTF. For the CDR3, the DNA is TGTGCCAGCAGCGCTCCAGCGGCCAGGAACTATGGCTACACCTTC.

The chain employs TRBV14 and TRBJ2-4, with 7 bases lining up with TRBD2. CDR3 length equals 16 residues. From germline, CDR1 is SGHDN and CDR2 FVKESK. V shed 0 bases, J shed 3 bases, and the junction held 5 bases outside the gene matches. In DNA form, the CDR3 reads TGTGCCAGCAGCCAAGAGAGCGGGGCCTACAAAAACATTCAGTACTTC. Its protein is CASSQESGAYKNIQYF.

J is TRBJ1-1 and V is TRBV11-2, with 8 bases identical to TRBD1. Germline assignment: CDR1 SGHAT and CDR2 FQNNGV. This CDR3 region has 14 residues. With V trimmed by 3 bases and J by 14 bases, 14 bases remained unmatched. The CDR3 loop is CASSLWDRTFSAFF. The CDR3, as DNA: TGTGCCAGCAGCTTGTGGGACAGGACCTTCTCAGCGTTCTTT.

This sequence joins TRBV4-2 and TRBJ2-3; tentative D call: TRBD2 (7 bases). The CDR3 loop spans 14 amino acids. With 0 bases removed from V and 8 bases from J, the gap between germline ends came to 12 bases. The germline gives CDR1 LGHNA, CDR2 YNFKEQ. DNA for the CDR3: TGTGCCAGCAGCCAAGATGGGGGGGGGCTTACGCAGTATTTT. Its translation: CASSQDGGGLTQYF.

The V gene is TRBV9, the J gene TRBJ2-1, with a weak D call TRBD2 (7 bases). V was trimmed by 4 bases and J by 4 bases, leaving 15 bases between them. CDR1 is SGDLS, CDR2 YYNGEE, per germline. This CDR3 spans 15 amino acids. CDR3 in amino acids: CASSLGRGGYNEQFF. The CDR3 DNA reads TGTGCCAGCAGCCTAGGGAGGGGGGGGTACAATGAGCAGTTCTTC.